The 21 T cell receptor beta chains reported below all come from one sample, sequenced in a study of T cells in Graves' hyperthyroidism and ophthalmopathy. TCR beta CDR3 sequences were amplified from RNA transcripts. HTBI primers were employed in a first-round RT-PCR of the TCR CDR3. TCRdb itself ran the multiplex PCR reads through MiXCR, one entry per CDR3 protein. Here the sample spans 250,000 to 300,000 distinct CDR3 sequences, more than 14% being singletons. Input material: blood. The source is a woman aged 40 to 50 with Graves' hyperthyroidism that later progressed to Graves' ophthalmopathy.

This chain connects TRBV30 to TRBJ2-7; 15 nucleotides align to TRBD2. V lost 4 bases and J lost 2; bases outside the gene matches: 9. Looked up from germline, CDR1 is GTSNPN and CDR2 is SVGIG (reference sequence). This CDR3 is built from 17 residues. CDR3 sequence: CAWTRGGLAGGPYEQYF. Here the CDR3 DNA reads TGTGCCTGGACTCGTGGGGGACTAGCGGGAGGACCCTACGAGCAGTACTTC.

CDR3 region: CASSPAPGANVLTF. CDR3 nucleotide sequence: TGCGCCAGCAGCCCTGCCCCCGGGGCCAACGTCCTGACTTTC. This chain uses TRBV4-1 with TRBJ2-6; no clear D gene. V lost 4 bases and J lost 4, with 8 bases in between. The CDR3 contains 14 residues. CDR1 is MGHRA, CDR2 YSYEKL, per germline.

This clonotype was recorded at least ten times. V usage is TRBV11-3 and J usage is TRBJ2-1; unclear D gene. Trimming took 0 bases from V and 11 from J, leaving 8 bases between them. This CDR3 is built from 12 residues. Germline assignment: CDR1 SGHNT and CDR2 YENEEA. CDR3 protein: CASSLELDKQFF. The DNA of the CDR3 is TGTGCCAGCAGCTTAGAACTGGATAAGCAGTTCTTC.

In this sample, this clonotype turned up many times. The chain combines TRBV7-8 with TRBJ2-3; D is possibly TRBD2 (5 bases). The ends were cut back, 2 bases at V and 6 bases at J, with 9 bases in the middle. CDR1 and CDR2 from the germline V gene are SGHVS and FQNEAQ. This CDR3 contains 13 residues. The CDR3 sequence: CASSLNRRDTQYF. For the CDR3, the DNA is TGTGCCAGCAGCTTAAACCGGAGGGATACGCAGTATTTT.

This clonotype showed up many times. The rearrangement joins TRBV28 to TRBJ2-3; 11 bases line up with TRBD1. V lost 3 bases and J lost 6; bases outside the gene matches: 2. CDR1 and CDR2 from the germline V gene are MDHEN and SYDVKM. The CDR3 has 14 residues. This CDR3 is CASSLGQGVDTQYF. In nucleotides, the CDR3 is TGTGCCAGCAGTTTGGGACAGGGGGTTGATACGCAGTATTTT.

In this sample, this clonotype turned up many times. The rearrangement links TRBV5-5 to TRBJ2-7, with TRBD2 matching 12 bases. Germline CDR1 and CDR2: SGHKS and YYEKEE (reference sequence). CDR3 length equals 16 residues. Trimming cost V 4 bases and J 7 bases; bases outside gene matches: 12. Here the CDR3 DNA reads TGTGCCAGCAGCCCGACCAAGCTAGCGGGAGGGCAGGAGCAGTACTTC. It specifies CASSPTKLAGGQEQYF.

The table lists this clonotype with many counts. CDR3 loop: CATSRDRETTIYF. The CDR3 DNA is TGTGCCACCAGCAGGGACAGGGAAACCACCATATATTTT. The chain links TRBV15 to TRBJ1-3; TRBD1 aligns across 8 bases. Trimming removed 3 bases from V and 9 bases from J; junction bases left unmatched: 4. Germline-derived CDR1 and CDR2 are LNHNV and YYDKDF (reference sequence). This CDR3 has 13 residues.

Ten or more counts support this clonotype. The chain is built from TRBV25-1 and TRBJ2-3; 11 bases match TRBD2. The junction had 10 bases not matched to a gene; V was cut back by 2 bases and J by 3 bases. CDR1 is MGHDK and CDR2 is SYGVNS in the germline V gene. The CDR3 is made up of 18 amino acids. CDR3 region: CASSERVAGGPGTDTQYF. As DNA, the CDR3 is TGTGCCAGCAGTGAACGAGTAGCGGGAGGGCCTGGAACAGATACGCAGTATTTT.

This clonotype was found a few times. The V call is TRBV29-1, the J call TRBJ1-4; TRBD1 agrees at 10 bases. Germline assignment: CDR1 SQVTM and CDR2 ANQGSEA. The CDR3 has 15 residues. Germline trimming cut 1 base from V and 8 bases from J; bases unmatched to any gene: 7. The CDR3 sequence is CSVEGAGTGVEKLFF. DNA for the CDR3: TGCAGCGTTGAAGGGGCCGGGACAGGGGTAGAAAAACTGTTTTTT.

This clonotype came up many times. The V and J genes are TRBV11-1 and TRBJ1-2; D not resolved. CDR1 is SGHAT and CDR2 is FQDESV in the germline V gene (reference sequence). The CDR3 is 14 amino acids. V dropped 1 base and J dropped 4 bases, with 10 bases sitting between them. The CDR3 DNA reads TGTGCCAGCAGCTTAGGTCCAGACTCCTATGGCTACACCTTC. Translation gives CASSLGPDSYGYTF. Complete variable domain (other parts from reference TRBV11-1 and TRBJ1-2): EAEVAQSPRYKITEKSQAVAFWCDPISGHATLYWYRQILGQGPELLVQFQDESVVDDSQLPKDRFSAERLKGVDSTLKIQPAELGDSAMYLCASSLGPDSYGYTFGSGTRLTVV.

The chain has TRBV10-2 and TRBJ2-7; D might be TRBD1 (6 bases). From germline, CDR1 is WSHSY and CDR2 SAAADI. Trimming pared 4 bases from V and 2 bases from J, leaving 12 bases between. The CDR3 is made up of 14 amino acids. The CDR3 DNA is TGCGCCAGCAGTGCATGGGACACTACCTACGAGCAGTACTTC. Its protein is CASSAWDTTYEQYF.

V is TRBV7-9 and J is TRBJ1-2, with 8 nucleotides matching TRBD1. The CDR3 spans 15 residues. Trimming cost V 3 bases and J 6 bases; bases outside gene matches: 9. Per germline, CDR1 SEHNR and CDR2 FQNEAQ (reference sequence). The CDR3 here is CASSFSTDRANGYTF. For the CDR3, the DNA is TGTGCCAGCAGCTTCTCCACGGACAGGGCAAATGGCTACACCTTC.

As regards this clonotype: Just one base apart from a much larger clone, this may be a read error. This chain joins TRBV28 and TRBJ1-2, with a weak D call TRBD1 (6 bases). The V end lost 5 bases, the J end lost 8 bases, and 24 bases lay between the germline ends. This CDR3 comprises 16 residues. Germline CDR1 and CDR2: MDHEN and SYDVKM. DNA for the CDR3: TGTGCCAGCAGTGCACCTTCCGGGACACCCGGAGGAGGCTACACCTTC. Residues: CASSAPSGTPGGGYTF.

This clonotype was found a few times. The genes are TRBV7-2 and TRBJ1-1; TRBD1 might be the D (6 bases). The CDR3 is made up of 13 amino acids. CDR1 and CDR2 (germline): SGHTA, FQGNSA. Trimming stripped 4 bases from V and 12 bases from J, with 18 bases between. The CDR3 sequence is CASSSRWTAPTFF. CDR3 in DNA: TGTGCCAGCAGCTCCCGATGGACAGCGCCGACTTTCTTT.

This clonotype came up many times. The J gene is TRBJ2-7, the V gene TRBV28; the match to TRBD1 covers 8 bases. The CDR3 sequence is 14 residues long. Germline V lookup: CDR1 MDHEN, CDR2 SYDVKM. V dropped 5 bases and J dropped 3; count of bases not matched to a gene: 6. The CDR3 sequence: CASSRRDRHYEQYF. For the CDR3, the DNA is TGTGCCAGCAGTCGAAGGGACAGGCACTACGAGCAGTACTTC.

This clonotype was recorded at least ten times. The genes are TRBV27 and TRBJ1-4; no reliable D call. Trimming pared 2 bases from V and 5 bases from J, leaving 12 bases between. The CDR3 contains 15 residues. Germline loops: CDR1 MNHEY, CDR2 SMNVEV (reference sequence). The CDR3 nucleotides read TGTGCCAGCAGTTTACTTGGGCCTGGGAATGAAAAACTGTTTTTT. This codes for CASSLLGPGNEKLFF.

In the case of this clonotype: A much larger clone lies one base from this, so it may be a read error. The chain is built from TRBV28 and TRBJ2-4, with a tentative D call TRBD2 (5 bases). CDR3 length equals 14 residues. From germline, CDR1 is MDHEN and CDR2 SYDVKM. The CDR3 region is CASSFGIELNTQYF. The CDR3 DNA is TGTGCCAGCAGTTTCGGGATCGAATTAAACACTCAGTACTTC.

This clonotype was recorded many times. The gene calls are TRBV11-2 and TRBJ1-6; D remains ambiguous. The CDR3 loop spans 13 amino acids. The V and J ends lost 4 bases and 7 bases respectively, with 8 bases between them. Germline CDR1 is SGHAT and CDR2 is FQNNGV. The CDR3: CASSYGRNSPLHF. The CDR3 DNA sequence: TGTGCCAGCAGCTACGGCCGGAATTCACCCCTCCACTTT.

This clonotype showed up many times. The chain is built from TRBV14 and TRBJ2-7; 12 bases line up with TRBD2. J was trimmed by 7 bases and V by 1 base; bases with no gene match: 5. CDR3 length: 15 amino acids. From germline, CDR1 is SGHDN and CDR2 FVKESK. The CDR3 loop reads CASSQASSGRGEQYF. The CDR3 DNA follows: TGTGCCAGCAGCCAAGCGTCTAGCGGGAGGGGGGAGCAGTACTTC.

This clonotype has a count of ten or more. This chain uses TRBV18 with TRBJ1-1, with TRBD1 as a possible D gene (5 bases). The CDR3 runs 14 residues. Germline CDR1 and CDR2: KGHSH and LQKENI. Trimming removed 2 bases from V and 4 bases from J, with 11 bases in between. The DNA for the CDR3 is TGTGCCAGCTCACCATCATGGAGGGGCACTGAAGCTTTCTTT. Translated, it gives CASSPSWRGTEAFF.

The sample holds many counts of this clonotype. The rearrangement uses TRBV6-5 and TRBJ2-4; a weak D match, TRBD2 (6 bases). Germline V gene sequence: CDR1 MNHEY, CDR2 SVGAGI. This CDR3 region has 16 residues. Trimming pared 0 bases from V and 6 bases from J, leaving 15 bases between. The DNA for the CDR3 is TGTGCCAGCAGTTACTCGAGGGACCCCGGGAGAAACATTCAGTACTTC. Protein sequence: CASSYSRDPGRNIQYF.